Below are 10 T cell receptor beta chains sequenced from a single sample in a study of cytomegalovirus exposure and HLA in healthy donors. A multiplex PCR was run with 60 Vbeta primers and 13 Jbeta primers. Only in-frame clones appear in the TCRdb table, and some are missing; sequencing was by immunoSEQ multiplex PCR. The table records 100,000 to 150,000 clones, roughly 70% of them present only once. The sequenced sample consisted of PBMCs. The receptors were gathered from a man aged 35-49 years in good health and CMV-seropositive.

CDR3 DNA sequence: TGTGCCAGCAGCCGACAGGGGGCGGGTGAAAAACTGTTTTTT. Its protein is CASSRQGAGEKLFF. The chain combines TRBV5-6 with TRBJ1-4, with TRBD1 matching 10 bases. The junction had 4 bases not matched to a gene; V was cut back by 4 bases and J by 7 bases. This CDR3 has 14 residues. Per germline, CDR1 SGHDT and CDR2 YYEEEE.

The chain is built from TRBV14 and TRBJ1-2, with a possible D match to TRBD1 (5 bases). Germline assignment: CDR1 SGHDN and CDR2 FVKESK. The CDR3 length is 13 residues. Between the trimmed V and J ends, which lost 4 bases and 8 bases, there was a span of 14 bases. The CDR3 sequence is CASSLGVSLGYTF. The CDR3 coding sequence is TGTGCCAGCAGCCTAGGGGTTTCACTCGGCTACACCTTC.

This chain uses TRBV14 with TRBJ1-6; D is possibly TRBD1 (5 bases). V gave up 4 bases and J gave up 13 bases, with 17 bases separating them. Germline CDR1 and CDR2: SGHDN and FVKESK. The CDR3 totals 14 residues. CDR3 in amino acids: CASSRTGPSAPLHF. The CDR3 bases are TGTGCCAGCAGCCGAACAGGCCCCAGCGCGCCCCTCCACTTT.

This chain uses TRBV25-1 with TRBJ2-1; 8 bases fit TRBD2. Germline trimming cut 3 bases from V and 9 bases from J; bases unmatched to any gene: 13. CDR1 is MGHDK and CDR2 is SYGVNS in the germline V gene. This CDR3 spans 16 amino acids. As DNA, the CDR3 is TGTGCCAGCAGTGAGGGCGGGGGCGGGGGGACCATTGAGCAGTTCTTC. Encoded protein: CASSEGGGGGTIEQFF.

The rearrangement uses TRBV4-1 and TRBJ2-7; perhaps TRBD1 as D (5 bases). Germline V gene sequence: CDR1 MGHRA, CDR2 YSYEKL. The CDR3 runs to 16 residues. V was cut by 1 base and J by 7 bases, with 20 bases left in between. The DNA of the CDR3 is TGCGCCAGCAGCCAAGGTTCGGGCAGGGCGAATGGAGAGCAGTACTTC. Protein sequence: CASSQGSGRANGEQYF.

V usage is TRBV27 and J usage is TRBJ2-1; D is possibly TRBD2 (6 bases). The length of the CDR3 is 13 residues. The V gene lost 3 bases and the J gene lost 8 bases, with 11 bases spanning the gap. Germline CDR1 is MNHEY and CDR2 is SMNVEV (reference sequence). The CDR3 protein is CASSFPTGDEQFF. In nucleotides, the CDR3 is TGTGCCAGCAGTTTTCCTACGGGGGATGAGCAGTTCTTC.

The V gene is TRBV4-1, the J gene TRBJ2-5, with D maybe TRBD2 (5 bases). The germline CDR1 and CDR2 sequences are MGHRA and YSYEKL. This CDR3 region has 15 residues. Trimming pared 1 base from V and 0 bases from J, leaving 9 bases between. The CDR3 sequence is CASSQVLGNQETQYF. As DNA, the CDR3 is TGCGCCAGCAGCCAAGTTCTCGGGAACCAAGAGACCCAGTACTTC.

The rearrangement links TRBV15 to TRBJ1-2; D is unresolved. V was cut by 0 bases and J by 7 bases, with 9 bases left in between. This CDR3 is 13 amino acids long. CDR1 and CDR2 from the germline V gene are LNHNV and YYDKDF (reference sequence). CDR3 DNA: TGTGCCACCAGCAGAGATATCGGGAGTGGCTACACCTTC. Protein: CATSRDIGSGYTF.

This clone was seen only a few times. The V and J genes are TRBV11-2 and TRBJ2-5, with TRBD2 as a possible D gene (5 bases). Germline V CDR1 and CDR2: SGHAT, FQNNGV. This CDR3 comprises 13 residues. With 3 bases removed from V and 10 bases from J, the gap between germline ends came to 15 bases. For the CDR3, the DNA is TGTGCCAGCAGCTTGTCCGGGATAAGAGACCAGTACTTC. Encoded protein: CASSLSGIRDQYF. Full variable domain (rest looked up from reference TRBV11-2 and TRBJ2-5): EAGVAQSPRYKIIEKRQSVAFWCNPISGHATLYWYQQILGQGPKLLIQFQNNGVVDDSQLPKDRFSAERLKGVDSTLKIQPAKLEDSAVYLCASSLSGIRDQYFGPGTRLLVL.

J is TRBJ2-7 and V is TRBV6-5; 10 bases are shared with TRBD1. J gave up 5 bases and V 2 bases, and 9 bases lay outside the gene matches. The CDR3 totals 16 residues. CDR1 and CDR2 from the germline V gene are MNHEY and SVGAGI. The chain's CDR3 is CASSYEGQGRSNEQYF. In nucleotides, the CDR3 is TGTGCCAGCAGTTACGAGGGACAGGGGCGTAGCAACGAGCAGTACTTC.